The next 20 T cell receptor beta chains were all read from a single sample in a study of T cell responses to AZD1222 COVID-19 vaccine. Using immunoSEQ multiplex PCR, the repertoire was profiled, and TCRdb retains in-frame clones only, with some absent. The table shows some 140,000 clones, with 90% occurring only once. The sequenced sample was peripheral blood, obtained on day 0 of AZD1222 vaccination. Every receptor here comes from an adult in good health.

CDR3 sequence: CASSPGTTNEKLFF. For the CDR3, the DNA is TGTGCCAGTAGTCCCGGGACAACTAATGAAAAACTGTTTTTT. This sequence joins TRBV19 and TRBJ1-4, with no clear D. The CDR3 extends over 14 amino acids. Per germline, CDR1 LNHDA and CDR2 SQIVND (reference sequence). Between the trimmed V and J ends, which lost 5 bases and 0 bases, there was a span of 7 bases. Based on the CDR3 plus reference TRBV19 and TRBJ1-4, the full variable domain is DGGITQSPKYLFRKEGQNVTLSCEQNLNHDAMYWYRQDPGQGLRLIYYSQIVNDFQKGDIAEGYSVSREKKESFPLTVTSAQKNPTAFYLCASSPGTTNEKLFFGSGTQLSVL.

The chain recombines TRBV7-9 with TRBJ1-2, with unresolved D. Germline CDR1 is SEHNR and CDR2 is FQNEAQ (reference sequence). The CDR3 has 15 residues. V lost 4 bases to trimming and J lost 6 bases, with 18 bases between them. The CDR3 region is CASSYPLDGNNGYTF. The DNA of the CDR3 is TGTGCCAGCAGCTATCCCCTGGACGGGAACAATGGCTACACCTTC.

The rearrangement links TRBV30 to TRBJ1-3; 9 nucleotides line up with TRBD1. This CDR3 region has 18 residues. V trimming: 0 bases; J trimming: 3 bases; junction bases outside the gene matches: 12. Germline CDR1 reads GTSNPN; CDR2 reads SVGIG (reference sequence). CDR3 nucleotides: TGTGCCTGGAGTGTACTCCGGGACAGGGCCAAATTTGGAAACACCATATATTTT. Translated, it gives CAWSVLRDRAKFGNTIYF.

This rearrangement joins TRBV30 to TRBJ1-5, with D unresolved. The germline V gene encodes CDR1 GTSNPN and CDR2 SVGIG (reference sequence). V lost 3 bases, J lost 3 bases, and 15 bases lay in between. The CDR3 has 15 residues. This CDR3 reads CAWREGSDINQPQHF. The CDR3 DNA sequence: TGTGCCTGGAGAGAAGGATCCGACATCAATCAGCCCCAGCATTTT.

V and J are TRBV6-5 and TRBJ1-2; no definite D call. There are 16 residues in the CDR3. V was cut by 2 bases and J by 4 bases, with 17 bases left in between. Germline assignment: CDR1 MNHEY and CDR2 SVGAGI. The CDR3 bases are TGTGCCAGCAGTTACCTCCAGGCGGTGCACGTCTATGGCTACACCTTC. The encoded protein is CASSYLQAVHVYGYTF.

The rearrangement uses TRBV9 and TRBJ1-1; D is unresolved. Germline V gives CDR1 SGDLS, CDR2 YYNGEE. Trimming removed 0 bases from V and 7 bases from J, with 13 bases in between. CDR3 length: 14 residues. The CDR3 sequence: CASSVGQEWDEAFF. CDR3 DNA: TGTGCCAGCAGCGTAGGGCAGGAATGGGATGAAGCTTTCTTT. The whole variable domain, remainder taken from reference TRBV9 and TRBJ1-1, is DSGVTQTPKHLITATGQRVTLRCSPRSGDLSVYWYQQSLDQGLQFLIQYYNGEERAKGNILERFSAQQFPDLHSELNLSSLELGDSALYFCASSVGQEWDEAFFGQGTRLTVV.

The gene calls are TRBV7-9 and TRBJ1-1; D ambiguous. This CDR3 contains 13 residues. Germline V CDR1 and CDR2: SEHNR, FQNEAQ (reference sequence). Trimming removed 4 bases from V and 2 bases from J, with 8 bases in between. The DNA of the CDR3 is TGTGCCAGCAGCTCGTCAGTAAACACTGAAGCTTTCTTT. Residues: CASSSSVNTEAFF.

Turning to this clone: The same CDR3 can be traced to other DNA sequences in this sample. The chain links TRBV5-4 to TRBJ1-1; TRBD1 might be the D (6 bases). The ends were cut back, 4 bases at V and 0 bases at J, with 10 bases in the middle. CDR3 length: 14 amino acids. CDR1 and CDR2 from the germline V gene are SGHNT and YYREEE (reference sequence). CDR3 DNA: TGTGCCAGCAGCACCGGACAGCTGAACACTGAAGCTTTCTTT. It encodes CASSTGQLNTEAFF.

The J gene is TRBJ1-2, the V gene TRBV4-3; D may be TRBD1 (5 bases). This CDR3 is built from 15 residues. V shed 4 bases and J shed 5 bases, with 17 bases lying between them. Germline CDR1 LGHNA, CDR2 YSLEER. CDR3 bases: TGCGCCAGCAGCCTTCAGGGATCTGAGGTATATGGCTACACCTTC. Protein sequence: CASSLQGSEVYGYTF.

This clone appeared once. CDR3 sequence: CASSSDRHSNYGYTF. For the CDR3, the DNA is TGTGCCAGCAGCTCCGACAGACATTCTAACTATGGCTACACCTTC. The chain couples TRBV7-9 to TRBJ1-2, with D maybe TRBD1 (5 bases). Per the germline V gene, CDR1 is SEHNR and CDR2 is FQNEAQ (reference sequence). This CDR3 is built from 15 residues. Trimming pared 4 bases from V and 0 bases from J, leaving 12 bases between.

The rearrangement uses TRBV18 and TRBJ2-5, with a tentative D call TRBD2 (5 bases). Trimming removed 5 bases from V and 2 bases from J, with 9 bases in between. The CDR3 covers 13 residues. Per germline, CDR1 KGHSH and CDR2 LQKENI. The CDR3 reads CASSAGIQETQYF. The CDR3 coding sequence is TGTGCCAGCTCAGCGGGCATACAAGAGACCCAGTACTTC.

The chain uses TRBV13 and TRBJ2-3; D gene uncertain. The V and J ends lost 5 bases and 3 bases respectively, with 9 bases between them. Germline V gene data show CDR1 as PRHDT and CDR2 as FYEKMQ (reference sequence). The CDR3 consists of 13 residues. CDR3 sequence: CASSPPMTDTQYF. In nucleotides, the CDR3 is TGTGCCAGCAGCCCACCTATGACAGATACGCAGTATTTT.

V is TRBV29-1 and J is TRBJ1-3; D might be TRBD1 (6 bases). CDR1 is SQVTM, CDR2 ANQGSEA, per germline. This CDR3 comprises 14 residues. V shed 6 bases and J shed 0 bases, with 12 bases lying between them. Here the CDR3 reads CSVSDRHSGNTIYF. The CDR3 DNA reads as TGCAGCGTCAGCGACAGGCACTCTGGAAACACCATATATTTT.

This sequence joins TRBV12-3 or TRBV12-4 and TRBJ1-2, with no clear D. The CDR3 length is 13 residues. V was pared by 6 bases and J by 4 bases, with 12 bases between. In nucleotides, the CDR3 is TGTGCCAGCAGCGGACGCGCCGGCTATGGCTACACCTTC. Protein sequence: CASSGRAGYGYTF.

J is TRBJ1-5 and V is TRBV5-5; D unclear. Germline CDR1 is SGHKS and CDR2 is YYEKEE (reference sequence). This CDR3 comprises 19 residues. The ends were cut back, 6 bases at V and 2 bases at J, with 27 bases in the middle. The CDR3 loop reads CASTSPGRDSVFRNQPQHF. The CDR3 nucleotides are TGTGCCAGCACCTCCCCGGGGAGGGATAGCGTTTTCCGCAATCAGCCCCAGCATTTT.

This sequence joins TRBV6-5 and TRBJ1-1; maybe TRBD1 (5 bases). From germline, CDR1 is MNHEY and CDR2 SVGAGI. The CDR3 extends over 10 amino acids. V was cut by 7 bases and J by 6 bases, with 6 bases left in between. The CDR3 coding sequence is TGTGCCAGCATAGGGGCTGAAGCTTTCTTT. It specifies CASIGAEAFF.

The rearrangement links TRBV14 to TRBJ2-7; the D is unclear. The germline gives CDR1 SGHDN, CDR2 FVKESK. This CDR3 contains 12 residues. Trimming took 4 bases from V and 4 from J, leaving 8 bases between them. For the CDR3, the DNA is TGTGCCAGCAGCCCAACGCTGTACGAGCAGTACTTC. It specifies CASSPTLYEQYF.

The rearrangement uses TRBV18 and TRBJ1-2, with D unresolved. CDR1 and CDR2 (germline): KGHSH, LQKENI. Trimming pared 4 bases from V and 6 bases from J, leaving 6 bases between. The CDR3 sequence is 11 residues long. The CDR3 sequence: CASSLRDGYTF. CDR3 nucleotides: TGTGCCAGCTCACTACGGGATGGCTACACCTTC.

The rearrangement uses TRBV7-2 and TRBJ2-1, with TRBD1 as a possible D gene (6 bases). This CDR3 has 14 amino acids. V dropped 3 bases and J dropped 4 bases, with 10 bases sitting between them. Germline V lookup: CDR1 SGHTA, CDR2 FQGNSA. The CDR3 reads CASSLDSFYNEQFF. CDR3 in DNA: TGTGCCAGCAGCTTGGACAGTTTTTACAATGAGCAGTTCTTC.

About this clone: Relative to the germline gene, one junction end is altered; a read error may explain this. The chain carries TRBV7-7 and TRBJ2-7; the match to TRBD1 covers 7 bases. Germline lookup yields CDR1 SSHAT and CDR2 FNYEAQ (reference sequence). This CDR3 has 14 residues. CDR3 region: CASSPGQELYEQYF. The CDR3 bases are TGTGCTAGCAGTCCAGGACAGGAGCTATACGAGCAGTACTTC.